At least ten counts were recorded for the clone carrying this T cell receptor (beta chain). Germline values: CDR1 LNHDA, CDR2 SQIVND (reference sequence). V shed 6 bases and J 4 bases; nucleotides not matched to a gene: 5. The CDR3 has 14 amino acids. This sample is part of a study of prognosis after radiotherapy for stage I lung cancer. Using two-round multiplex PCR, the authors amplified TCR beta CDR3 from genomic DNA. First-round PCR employed TRBV- and TRBJ-specific primers for each gene. TCRdb reprocessed the multiplex PCR reads with MiXCR, giving one entry per CDR3 protein. Here the sample spans about 14,000 distinct CDR3 sequences, around a quarter being singletons.

The V gene is TRBV19, the J gene TRBJ2-2, with TRBD1 matching over 7 bases. The source material was PBMCs, sampled before or after stereotactic body radiation therapy (not recorded which). The sequence was obtained from a donor aged 50 or older with non-small cell lung cancer. The CDR3 sequence is CASRMTGTTGELFF. The CDR3 coding sequence is TGTGCCAGTAGAATGACAGGGACCACCGGGGAGCTGTTTTTT.